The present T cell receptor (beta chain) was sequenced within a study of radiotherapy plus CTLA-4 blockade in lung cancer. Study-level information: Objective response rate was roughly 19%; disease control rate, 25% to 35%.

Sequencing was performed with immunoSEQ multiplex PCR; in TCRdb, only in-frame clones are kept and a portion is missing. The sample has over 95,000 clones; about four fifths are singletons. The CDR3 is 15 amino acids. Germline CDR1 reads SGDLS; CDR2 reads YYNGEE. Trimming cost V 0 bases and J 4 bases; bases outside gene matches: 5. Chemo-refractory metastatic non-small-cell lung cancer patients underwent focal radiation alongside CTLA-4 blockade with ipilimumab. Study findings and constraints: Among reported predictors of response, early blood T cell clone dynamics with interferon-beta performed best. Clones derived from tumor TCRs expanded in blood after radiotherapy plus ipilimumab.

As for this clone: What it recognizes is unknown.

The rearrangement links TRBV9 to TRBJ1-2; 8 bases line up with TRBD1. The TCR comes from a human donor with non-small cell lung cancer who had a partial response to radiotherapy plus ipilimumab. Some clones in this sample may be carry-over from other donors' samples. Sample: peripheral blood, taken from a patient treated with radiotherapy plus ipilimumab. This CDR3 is CASSVGLDRVYGYTF. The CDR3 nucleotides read TGTGCCAGCAGCGTAGGATTGGACAGGGTCTATGGCTACACCTTC.